Below, 10 T cell receptor beta chains from the same sample are listed, as sequenced in a study of cytomegalovirus exposure and HLA in healthy donors. The PCR contained 60 Vbeta and 13 Jbeta primers. Generated by immunoSEQ multiplex PCR, the TCRdb table keeps only in-frame clones and is missing some. This table holds fewer than 150,000 clones, roughly 69% found once. The specimen was PBMCs. The origin of the receptors is a woman aged 40 to 49 in good health and CMV-seropositive.

The chain has TRBV5-1 and TRBJ1-2, with D possibly being TRBD1 (6 bases). Germline assignment: CDR1 SGHRS and CDR2 YFSETQ. Deletions cut 3 bases from V and 2 bases from J, with 20 bases between. CDR3 size: 17 residues. The CDR3 spells CASSSEPGTLGNYGYTF. The CDR3, as DNA: TGCGCCAGCAGCTCTGAGCCCGGGACACTCGGAAACTATGGCTACACCTTC.

This chain connects TRBV4-3 to TRBJ1-1; TRBD1 is a possible D gene (6 bases). CDR1 and CDR2 (germline): LGHNA, YSLEER. V was clipped by 7 bases and J by 3 bases, with 18 bases between them. The CDR3 totals 15 residues. DNA of the CDR3: TGCGCCAGCACCGAGGGGGGAGGGGATCACACTGAAGCTTTCTTT. This gives the protein CASTEGGGDHTEAFF.

The chain is built from TRBV6-6 and TRBJ1-4; tentative D call: TRBD1 (5 bases). CDR3 length equals 15 residues. The V end lost 2 bases, the J end lost 8 bases, and 15 bases lay between the germline ends. The germline gives CDR1 MNHNY, CDR2 SVGAGI (reference sequence). CDR3 sequence (DNA): TGTGCCAGCAGTTACGACCAGGCCCGGGGGGAAAAACTGTTTTTT. Amino acids: CASSYDQARGEKLFF.

V usage is TRBV7-3 and J usage is TRBJ2-2; D not certain. The CDR3 runs to 12 residues. Germline loops: CDR1 SGHTA, CDR2 FQGTGA. V was clipped by 4 bases and J by 3 bases, with 3 bases between them. The CDR3 DNA sequence: TGTGCCAGCAGCTCGGACACCGGGGAGCTGTTTTTT. This encodes CASSSDTGELFF.

The chain carries TRBV14 and TRBJ2-7; maybe TRBD2 (5 bases). This CDR3 has 13 residues. From germline, CDR1 is SGHDN and CDR2 FVKESK. The V gene lost 4 bases and the J gene lost 2 bases, with 9 bases spanning the gap. In DNA, the CDR3 is TGTGCCAGCAGCCTTCGGGGAACCTACGAGCAGTACTTC. It specifies CASSLRGTYEQYF.

The V gene is TRBV28, the J gene TRBJ2-2; 10 bases line up with TRBD1. The J call is uncertain, as TRBJ1-3 better fits the DNA end. The CDR3 has 15 amino acids. CDR1 and CDR2 from the germline V gene are MDHEN and SYDVKM. The CDR3 DNA reads TGTGCCAGCAGTGCGACAGGGGGCAATGGAAACACCATATATTTT. Residues: CASSATGGNGNTIYF.

The chain carries TRBV2 and TRBJ2-7; D remains ambiguous. The CDR3 runs 14 residues. V was clipped by 7 bases and J by 3 bases, with 16 bases between them. The germline CDR1 and CDR2 sequences are SNHLY and FYNNEI. The CDR3 is CASIRSLLLYEQYF. In DNA form, the CDR3 reads TGTGCCAGCATTCGGAGCTTACTTCTCTACGAGCAGTACTTC. The full variable domain, with the rest looked up from reference TRBV2 and TRBJ2-7, is EPEVTQTPSHQVTQMGQEVILRCVPISNHLYFYWYRQILGQKVEFLVSFYNNEISEKSEIFDDQFSVERPDGSNFTLKIRSTKLEDSAMYFCASIRSLLLYEQYFGPGTRLTVT.

This clone has a handful of counts. The chain has TRBV2 and TRBJ1-1, with D maybe TRBD1 (5 bases). Trimming pared 7 bases from V and 5 bases from J, leaving 14 bases between. The CDR3 has 13 residues. The V gene's germline CDR1 is SNHLY and CDR2 FYNNEI. CDR3: CASNGGVGTEAFF. The CDR3 nucleotides read TGTGCCAGCAATGGGGGGGTAGGGACTGAAGCTTTCTTT.

V gene TRBV11-2 combines with J gene TRBJ1-1; D is ambiguous. The germline V gene has CDR1 SGHAT and CDR2 FQNNGV. The CDR3 consists of 13 residues. The V gene lost 0 bases and the J gene lost 4 bases, with 6 bases spanning the gap. CDR3 in amino acids: CASSLDRSTEAFF. In nucleotides, the CDR3 is TGTGCCAGCAGCTTAGATCGGAGCACTGAAGCTTTCTTT.

The V call is TRBV5-1, the J call TRBJ2-7; 10 bases fit TRBD1. The J segment lost 4 bases and the V segment lost 4 bases, leaving 8 bases of the junction unmatched. The CDR3 is 15 amino acids. Per germline, CDR1 SGHRS and CDR2 YFSETQ. The CDR3 is CASSIGTGAQYEQYF. The CDR3 DNA sequence: TGCGCCAGCAGCATCGGGACAGGGGCACAATACGAGCAGTACTTC.